Listed here are 21 T cell receptor beta chains from one sample, sequenced in a study of shared clonotypes between healthy human individuals. The data were produced by immunoSEQ multiplex PCR, yet TCRdb's version contains in-frame clones alone and is incomplete. The table lists 2 million to 2.5 million clones, over 85% of them singletons. The sample taken for sequencing was naive CD4+ T cells from PBMCs. Subset defined: CD45RA+ positively selected. The receptors derive from a man younger than 30 in good health. Some clones in this sample may be carry-over from other donors' samples.

The chain links TRBV28 to TRBJ2-7; 8 nucleotides align to TRBD1. Per germline, CDR1 MDHEN and CDR2 SYDVKM. The CDR3 is 15 amino acids. J gave up 4 bases and V 5 bases, and 10 bases lay outside the gene matches. This chain's CDR3 is CASSALTGTGYEQYF. CDR3 nucleotide sequence: TGTGCCAGCAGTGCGCTTACCGGGACAGGTTACGAGCAGTACTTC.

CDR3 amino acids: CASRTHSRETQYF. The DNA of the CDR3 is TGTGCCAGCAGGACCCACTCGCGGGAGACCCAGTACTTC. The rearrangement links TRBV27 to TRBJ2-5; D uncertain. The germline gives CDR1 MNHEY, CDR2 SMNVEV (reference sequence). With 6 bases removed from V and 5 bases from J, the gap between germline ends came to 13 bases. This CDR3 is built from 13 residues.

Note on this clone: The identical CDR3 is also encoded by other nucleotide sequences in the sample. V usage is TRBV28 and J usage is TRBJ2-7; no clear D. The V end was cut by 6 bases, the J end by 4 bases, with 7 bases between. Germline V gene data show CDR1 as MDHEN and CDR2 as SYDVKM. The CDR3 is made up of 11 amino acids. CDR3 sequence reads: CASSRQYEQYF. CDR3 nucleotide sequence: TGTGCCAGCAGCCGCCAGTACGAGCAGTACTTC. Complete variable domain (other parts from reference TRBV28 and TRBJ2-7): DVKVTQSSRYLVKRTGEKVFLECVQDMDHENMFWYRQDPGLGLRLIYFSYDVKMKEKGDIPEGYSVSREKKERFSLILESASTNQTSMYLCASSRQYEQYFGPGTRLTVT.

This chain links TRBV7-9 with TRBJ1-4; the match to TRBD1 covers 9 bases. J lost 4 bases, V lost 4 bases, and 4 bases had no gene match. Germline V CDR1 and CDR2: SEHNR, FQNEAQ (reference sequence). The CDR3 length is 15 residues. The CDR3 reads CASSSGDRDNEKLFF. The CDR3 coding sequence is TGTGCCAGCAGCTCAGGGGACAGGGATAATGAAAAACTGTTTTTT.

This chain links TRBV5-1 with TRBJ2-5, with 8 bases matching TRBD2. The V segment lost 0 bases and the J segment 5 bases; nucleotides outside the gene matches: 6. Germline V gives CDR1 SGHRS, CDR2 YFSETQ. The CDR3 sequence is 15 residues long. In DNA form, the CDR3 reads TGCGCCAGCAGCTTGGACGGGAGGGTCGGCGAGACCCAGTACTTC. This encodes CASSLDGRVGETQYF. Supplemented by reference TRBV5-1 and TRBJ2-5, the full variable domain reads KAGVTQTPRYLIKTRGQQVTLSCSPISGHRSVSWYQQTPGQGLQFLFEYFSETQRNKGNFPGRFSGRQFSNSRSEMNVSTLELGDSALYLCASSLDGRVGETQYFGPGTRLLVL.

A single count supports this clone. CDR3 in amino acids: CASGTRWGETQYF. The DNA for the CDR3 is TGTGCCAGCGGGACCCGATGGGGAGAGACCCAGTACTTC. The rearrangement uses TRBV9 and TRBJ2-5; D could derive from TRBD1 or TRBD2 (5 bases each). V lost 7 bases, J lost 4 bases, and 14 bases lay in between. CDR1 and CDR2 from the germline V gene are SGDLS and YYNGEE. The CDR3 covers 13 residues. Combining the CDR3 with reference TRBV9 and TRBJ2-5 gives the whole variable domain DSGVTQTPKHLITATGQRVTLRCSPRSGDLSVYWYQQSLDQGLQFLIQYYNGEERAKGNILERFSAQQFPDLHSELNLSSLELGDSALYFCASGTRWGETQYFGPGTRLLVL.

The chain joins TRBV11-2 to TRBJ2-1; D gene uncertain. Germline V CDR1 and CDR2: SGHAT, FQNNGV. The CDR3 consists of 12 residues. Trimming removed 5 bases at V and 7 bases at J, with 9 bases between. Here the CDR3 DNA reads TGTGCCAGCAGCCCCCAATGGAATGAGCAGTTCTTC. Translated, it gives CASSPQWNEQFF.

This chain uses TRBV4-1 with TRBJ1-5, with D possibly TRBD1 on 5 matching bases. Germline values: CDR1 MGHRA, CDR2 YSYEKL. Trimming took 5 bases from V and 8 from J, leaving 19 bases between them. CDR3 length: 15 residues. The CDR3 region is CASSDPGTGGKPQHF. CDR3 DNA sequence: TGCGCCAGCAGCGACCCCGGGACCGGAGGGAAGCCCCAGCATTTT.

The genes are TRBV2 and TRBJ2-1, with D unclear. The CDR3 length is 13 residues. The ends were cut back, 1 base at V and 15 bases at J, with 16 bases in the middle. Germline values: CDR1 SNHLY, CDR2 FYNNEI. Written as DNA, the CDR3 is TGTGCCAGCAGTGAAGGTGGTCGGGCTACGGGGTTCTTC. It translates to CASSEGGRATGFF.

The table lists this clone with a count of one. The chain has TRBV9 and TRBJ2-5; TRBD1 aligns across 9 bases. CDR1 SGDLS and CDR2 YYNGEE come from the germline V gene. CDR3 size: 19 residues. V lost 4 bases, J lost 5 bases, and 21 bases stayed unmatched. In DNA form, the CDR3 reads TGTGCCAGCAGCCCTAAGTGGGGGACAGGGACTATCCCGGATGAGACCCAGTACTTC. Protein sequence: CASSPKWGTGTIPDETQYF.

This clone came up once. The rearrangement links TRBV9 to TRBJ2-3; 13 bases agree with TRBD2. The CDR3 runs to 16 residues. Germline lookup yields CDR1 SGDLS and CDR2 YYNGEE. Trimming at V came to 4 bases and at J to 3 bases, leaving 5 bases not matched to a gene. The CDR3 nucleotides are TGTGCCAGCAGCTTCGGACTAGCGGGAGTAACAGATACGCAGTATTTT. The encoded protein is CASSFGLAGVTDTQYF.

The chain links TRBV9 to TRBJ2-6, with no clear D. This CDR3 is built from 16 residues. Trimming took off 4 bases at V and 0 bases at J, with 11 bases between the two ends. The germline V gene encodes CDR1 SGDLS and CDR2 YYNGEE. CDR3 DNA sequence: TGTGCCAGCAGCATCGGACCGTTCTCTGGGGCCAACGTCCTGACTTTC. Its translation: CASSIGPFSGANVLTF.

The chain carries TRBV10-3 and TRBJ2-1; D is uncertain. This CDR3 has 9 residues. Germline assignment: CDR1 ENHRY and CDR2 SYGVKD. The CDR3 is CPRSYEQFF. Here the CDR3 DNA reads TGTCCCCGTAGTTATGAGCAGTTCTTC.

Remarks on this clone: The sample holds other DNA sequences that translate to the same CDR3. The chain uses TRBV5-6 and TRBJ2-5; the D gene is possibly TRBD1 (8 bases). Trimming stripped 3 bases from V and 5 bases from J, with 14 bases between. The CDR3 has 14 amino acids. The germline CDR1 and CDR2 sequences are SGHDT and YYEEEE. The DNA for the CDR3 is TGTGCCAGCAGCTCAGGACAGGGAGGGGAGACCCAGTACTTC. Translated: CASSSGQGGETQYF.

As to this clone: Distinct nucleotide sequences in the sample also encode this CDR3. The genes are TRBV5-1 and TRBJ2-5; tentatively, D is TRBD1 (5 bases). CDR1 is SGHRS, CDR2 YFSETQ, per germline. The CDR3 runs 16 residues. The V end lost 0 bases, the J end lost 2 bases, and 14 bases lay between the germline ends. CDR3: CASSLGGQGRQETQYF. CDR3 bases: TGCGCCAGCAGCTTGGGAGGACAAGGAAGACAAGAGACCCAGTACTTC.

The CDR3 DNA sequence: TGCGCCAGCAGCCAGACAGACTTCACAGATACGCAGTATTTT. Protein sequence: CASSQTDFTDTQYF. The J gene is TRBJ2-3, the V gene TRBV5-1, with D maybe TRBD1 (5 bases). The CDR3 spans 14 residues. Germline V gene sequence: CDR1 SGHRS, CDR2 YFSETQ. The V gene lost 4 bases and the J gene lost 2 bases, with 11 bases spanning the gap.

V gene TRBV5-1 combines with J gene TRBJ2-2; D is uncertain. CDR1 and CDR2 (germline): SGHRS, YFSETQ. This CDR3 has 13 residues. Trimming cost V 7 bases and J 2 bases, with 9 bases left between them. Here the CDR3 DNA reads TGCGCCAGCCCCGGTCCAAACACCGGGGAGCTGTTTTTT. This encodes CASPGPNTGELFF.

A remark on this clone: Within the sample, other DNA sequences also encode this same CDR3. The rearrangement joins TRBV11-3 to TRBJ2-7; D possibly corresponds to TRBD1 (6 bases). This CDR3 has 13 residues. Germline CDR1 and CDR2: SGHNT and YENEEA. V lost 3 bases and J lost 3, with 9 bases in between. In DNA form, the CDR3 reads TGTGCCAGCAGCTTTGGGGGCAGCTACGAGCAGTACTTC. This encodes CASSFGGSYEQYF.

As regards this clone: This CDR3 is also generated by other DNA sequences in the sample. The chain uses TRBV5-1 and TRBJ2-5, with 8 bases fitting TRBD1. The length of the CDR3 is 15 residues. Germline CDR1 is SGHRS and CDR2 is YFSETQ. Losses at the gene ends were 0 bases for V and 1 base for J; bases not matched to a gene: 2. Here the CDR3 reads CASSLGGTGQETQYF. CDR3 coding DNA: TGCGCCAGCAGCTTGGGGGGGACAGGCCAAGAGACCCAGTACTTC.

The chain uses TRBV9 and TRBJ2-2; 8 bases map to TRBD2. Germline lookup yields CDR1 SGDLS and CDR2 YYNGEE. Unmatched junction bases numbered 13, after V lost 4 bases and J lost 5 bases. The CDR3 is 17 amino acids. This CDR3 reads CASSWGLGVGATGELFF. CDR3 DNA: TGTGCCAGCAGCTGGGGACTAGGGGTCGGGGCTACCGGGGAGCTGTTTTTT.

The V gene is TRBV7-2, the J gene TRBJ2-1, with unresolved D. In germline, CDR1 is SGHTA, CDR2 FQGNSA. V lost 0 bases and J 8 bases, leaving 11 bases between the germline ends. CDR3 length: 14 residues. This CDR3 is CASSLAKVRDEQFF. The CDR3 nucleotides read TGTGCCAGCAGCTTAGCGAAGGTCCGGGATGAGCAGTTCTTC.